This T cell receptor beta chain is from a study of OX40 agonist ivuxolimab in advanced cancers. Blood sampling was done at baseline, cycle 4 day 1, and cycle 7 day 1. TCRdb's table, derived via immunoSEQ multiplex PCR, lists solely in-frame clones and lacks some. In the table there are fewer than 70,000 clones, 77% of which are singletons. CDR3 length: 14 amino acids. In germline, CDR1 is MGHRA, CDR2 YSYEKL. Trimming left V 0 bases short and J 10 bases short, with 10 bases between. Sequencing was performed on CD4+ or CD8+ T cells sorted from blood, taken in a trial of the OX40 agonist ivuxolimab. This sequence was found in an adult with an advanced solid tumor such as melanoma, head and neck, liver or kidney cancer. This chain joins TRBV4-1 and TRBJ1-6; D unresolved. The chain's CDR3 is CASSQDPRVSPLHF. As DNA, the CDR3 is TGCGCCAGCAGCCAAGACCCTAGGGTCTCACCCCTCCACTTT.